This record covers a single TCR beta chain. Its target is unknown. The sample originates from a study of vaccination effects on CD4 cells after COVID-19. Overall study: Convalescent patient samples, from two individuals, date to 16 days and one week before vaccination. Study observations and caveats: Convalescents' post-vaccine spike-reactive clones were mainly new, vaccine-induced.

Sequenced by immunoSEQ multiplex PCR; TCRdb stores in-frame clones only, minus some. Of 26,000 or so clones in the sample, roughly 74% were seen once. Before sequencing took place, the ViraFEST assay used viral peptide pools to expand antigen-specific CD4+ T cells. At the end of roughly ten days of culture, CD4+ T cells were isolated. From March to December 2020, the person had a SARS-CoV-2 infection that was confirmed by PCR. The culture medium for 2 million or so PBMC per well included 9.5 to 10 IU/ml IL-2 and about 9.1 ug/ml peptides. The V and J ends lost 5 bases and 5 bases respectively, with 18 bases between them. Looked up from germline, CDR1 is SGHTA and CDR2 is FQGNSA. The CDR3 length is 15 residues.

This clonotype originated in a human donor who had a prior SARS-CoV-2 infection. The sequenced sample was CD4+ T cells from PBMCs cultured with HCoV-NL63 spike peptides, obtained before COVID-19 vaccination. The chain has TRBV7-2 and TRBJ2-5, with D perhaps matching TRBD1 (7 bases). CDR3 DNA sequence: TGTGCCAGCAGCCTCCGGACAGGAGGGTCGGAGACCCAGTACTTC. Its translation is CASSLRTGGSETQYF. Full variable domain (missing parts from reference TRBV7-2 and TRBJ2-5): GAGVSQSPSNKVTEKGKDVELRCDPISGHTALYWYRQSLGQGLEFLIYFQGNSAPDKSGLPSDRFSAERTGGSVSTLTIQRTQQEDSAVYLCASSLRTGGSETQYFGPGTRLLVL.